Following are 24 T cell receptor beta chains from one sample sequenced in a study of response to subunit inactivated influenza vaccine. TCRdb processed the RT-PCR reads anew with MiXCR; each CDR3 protein has one entry. The sample includes 500,000 to 750,000 distinct CDR3 sequences, about 14% seen only once; the top ten take over 8.5%. Sequencing used PBMCs from blood, obtained roughly 13 days after vaccination. The origin of the receptors is a man between 50 and 59 years old who received an inactivated influenza vaccine.

This clonotype has only a few counts. J is TRBJ2-7 and V is TRBV20-1, with 7 bases matching TRBD2. The CDR3 contains 14 residues. J gave up 4 bases and V 3 bases, and 9 bases lay outside the gene matches. CDR1 is DFQATT and CDR2 is SNEGSKA in the germline V gene (reference sequence). The CDR3 loop is CSASRPAGVYEQYF. DNA for the CDR3: TGCAGTGCTAGTCGCCCGGCGGGGGTATACGAGCAGTACTTC.

This chain links TRBV15 with TRBJ2-1, with D perhaps assigned TRBD1 or TRBD2 (5 bases each). Deletions cut 9 bases from V and 0 bases from J, with 15 bases between. The CDR3 contains 15 residues. The germline CDR1 and CDR2 sequences are LNHNV and YYDKDF (reference sequence). DNA of the CDR3: TGTGCCACTGCCCGGGGACCGAGCTCCTACAATGAGCAGTTCTTC. It translates to CATARGPSSYNEQFF.

V is TRBV29-1 and J is TRBJ2-1; the match to TRBD2 covers 10 bases. Germline-derived CDR1 and CDR2 are SQVTM and ANQGSEA. The CDR3 has 13 amino acids. J gave up 9 bases and V 7 bases, and 9 bases lay outside the gene matches. The CDR3 sequence is CSASGRAQSEQFF. As DNA, the CDR3 is TGCAGCGCAAGCGGGAGGGCCCAAAGTGAGCAGTTCTTC.

V and J are TRBV28 and TRBJ1-2; the match to TRBD1 covers 10 bases. J lost 3 bases, V lost 5 bases, and 6 bases had no gene match. The CDR3 contains 15 residues. The germline V gene has CDR1 MDHEN and CDR2 SYDVKM. CDR3 in DNA: TGTGCCAGCAGTGCCGGGACAGGGGCTCACTATGGCTACACCTTC. This gives the protein CASSAGTGAHYGYTF.

The chain uses TRBV5-1 and TRBJ2-1; 7 positions agree with TRBD1. Trimming took 4 bases from V and 4 from J; bases not matched to a gene: 11. CDR3 length: 16 residues. Per the germline V gene, CDR1 is SGHRS and CDR2 is YFSETQ. The CDR3 DNA is TGCGCCAGCAGCCAAACCACAGGGGTTGGTTACAATGAGCAGTTCTTC. It specifies CASSQTTGVGYNEQFF.

This clonotype was seen more than once but under ten times. The J gene is TRBJ1-5, the V gene TRBV5-8, with no clear D. The CDR3 is 14 residues long. Germline CDR1 reads SGHTS; CDR2 reads YDEGEE. V was shortened by 0 bases and J by 3 bases, with 7 bases between the two germline ends. The CDR3 nucleotides read TGTGCCAGCAGCTTGGAGGTCACCAATCAGCCCCAGCATTTT. This sequence encodes CASSLEVTNQPQHF.

The J gene is TRBJ2-4, the V gene TRBV18; 8 nucleotides agree with TRBD2. The germline gives CDR1 KGHSH, CDR2 LQKENI. The CDR3 consists of 16 residues. Trimming took 6 bases from V and 4 from J; bases not matched to a gene: 11. The CDR3 DNA reads TGTGCCAGCTCCCCCGGGGGGGGCGCTGGTAAAAACATTCAGTACTTC. It yields the protein CASSPGGGAGKNIQYF.

This clonotype came up a few times. This chain connects TRBV2 to TRBJ2-5; 7 bases agree with TRBD1. J was trimmed by 0 bases and V by 6 bases; bases with no gene match: 7. The CDR3 spans 15 residues. Germline CDR1 SNHLY, CDR2 FYNNEI. In DNA form, the CDR3 reads TGTGCCAGCAGGCCCGCTGGGACAGACCAAGAGACCCAGTACTTC. Translation gives CASRPAGTDQETQYF.

This clonotype was counted ten times or more. The chain joins TRBV4-1 to TRBJ1-1; D may be TRBD1 (5 bases). This CDR3 is built from 13 residues. The germline V gene encodes CDR1 MGHRA and CDR2 YSYEKL. The V and J ends lost 0 bases and 11 bases respectively, with 13 bases between them. The CDR3 DNA reads TGCGCCAGCAGCCAAGACAAGGGGCTGAGCGCTTTCTTT. This encodes CASSQDKGLSAFF.

The chain carries TRBV20-1 and TRBJ2-7; 8 bases match TRBD1. There are 13 residues in the CDR3. V lost 3 bases, J lost 5 bases, and 6 bases stayed unmatched. Per germline, CDR1 DFQATT and CDR2 SNEGSKA (reference sequence). The CDR3 here is CSASQGAIDEQYF. DNA for the CDR3: TGCAGTGCTAGTCAGGGGGCTATCGACGAGCAGTACTTC.

V gene TRBV7-2 combines with J gene TRBJ2-2; TRBD1 might be the D (6 bases). Trimming shortened V by 2 bases and J by 2 bases, and 12 bases separated the two germline ends. This CDR3 has 16 amino acids. In germline, CDR1 is SGHTA, CDR2 FQGNSA. The CDR3 loop reads CASSLKTGRNTGELFF. As DNA, the CDR3 is TGTGCCAGCAGCTTAAAAACAGGGCGAAACACCGGGGAGCTGTTTTTT.

The chain is built from TRBV6-1 and TRBJ2-5; TRBD2 is a possible D gene (7 bases). Trimming took 5 bases from V and 5 from J, leaving 18 bases between them. Germline V gene sequence: CDR1 MNHNS, CDR2 SASEGT. This CDR3 has 15 amino acids. Written as DNA, the CDR3 is TGTGCCAGCAGTAAGGCGGGGGCTCTGGGGGAGACCCAGTACTTC. This translates into CASSKAGALGETQYF.

The V gene is TRBV9, the J gene TRBJ2-5, with 12 bases matching TRBD2. Germline values: CDR1 SGDLS, CDR2 YYNGEE. V was clipped by 4 bases and J by 4 bases; unmatched bases: 5. The CDR3 has 15 amino acids. The CDR3 is CASSSSGGAVETQYF. CDR3 nucleotides: TGTGCCAGCAGCTCTAGCGGGGGGGCCGTAGAGACCCAGTACTTC.

This clonotype was observed a few times. The genes are TRBV7-2 and TRBJ2-7; 9 positions match TRBD1. The CDR3 contains 17 residues. Per germline, CDR1 SGHTA and CDR2 FQGNSA. V trimming: 2 bases; J trimming: 3 bases; junction bases outside the gene matches: 11. CDR3: CASSLSGTGLSHYEQYF. The CDR3 DNA reads TGTGCCAGCAGCTTATCAGGGACAGGGTTGAGTCACTACGAGCAGTACTTC.

This chain links TRBV9 with TRBJ2-1; 11 bases are shared with TRBD2. With 0 bases clipped from V and 7 bases from J, the junction kept 6 bases outside the gene matches. This CDR3 region has 16 residues. CDR1 and CDR2 from the germline V gene are SGDLS and YYNGEE. This CDR3 reads CASSVGPSGGYNEQFF. CDR3 DNA sequence: TGTGCCAGCAGCGTAGGTCCTAGCGGGGGGTATAATGAGCAGTTCTTC.

V usage is TRBV6-1 and J usage is TRBJ2-2; a possible D gene is TRBD1 (6 bases). Trimming cost V 6 bases and J 0 bases, with 11 bases left between them. The CDR3 runs 15 residues. Per the germline V gene, CDR1 is MNHNS and CDR2 is SASEGT. The CDR3 is CASRRTATNTGELFF. The CDR3 nucleotides are TGTGCCAGCAGACGGACAGCGACGAACACCGGGGAGCTGTTTTTT.

J is TRBJ2-2 and V is TRBV28, with D tentatively TRBD1 (5 bases). CDR3 length equals 13 residues. Trimming shortened V by 10 bases and J by 1 base, and 10 bases separated the two germline ends. The germline V gene encodes CDR1 MDHEN and CDR2 SYDVKM. CDR3 residues: CAIPDKNTGELFF. The DNA for the CDR3 is TGTGCCATCCCGGACAAGAACACCGGGGAGCTGTTTTTT.

This clonotype was picked up many times. J is TRBJ2-7 and V is TRBV7-2; D is ambiguous. V was cut by 1 base and J by 4 bases, with 8 bases left in between. Looked up from germline, CDR1 is SGHTA and CDR2 is FQGNSA. The CDR3 extends over 13 amino acids. In nucleotides, the CDR3 is TGTGCCAGCAGCTTAGGAGGAAGGTACGAGCAGTACTTC. It yields the protein CASSLGGRYEQYF.

Concerning this clonotype: Germline is not matched at one junction end, which may reflect a read error. The chain uses TRBV19 and TRBJ1-5; 7 bases line up with TRBD1. Germline assignment: CDR1 LNHDA and CDR2 SQIVND (reference sequence). This CDR3 comprises 17 residues. The CDR3 spells CASSKSFGTESNHPQHF. In nucleotides, the CDR3 is TGTGCCAGTAGTAAGTCTTTCGGGACAGAGAGCAATCATCCCCAGCATTTT.

This clonotype was seen more than once but under ten times. The rearrangement links TRBV5-1 to TRBJ1-6; D remains unclear. The CDR3 length is 14 residues. Germline lookup yields CDR1 SGHRS and CDR2 YFSETQ. Trimming removed 1 base at V and 7 bases at J, with 9 bases between. The CDR3 region is CASSLSTENSPLHF. The CDR3 nucleotides read TGCGCCAGCAGCTTGAGTACAGAGAATTCACCCCTCCACTTT.

In its sample, this clonotype was seen a few times. V usage is TRBV3-1 and J usage is TRBJ2-2; D call uncertain. The CDR3 has 14 amino acids. The V end lost 1 base, the J end lost 5 bases, and 8 bases lay between the germline ends. Germline loops: CDR1 LGHDT, CDR2 YNNKEL (reference sequence). The CDR3 DNA sequence: TGTGCCAGCAGCCAAGTGTGGGGAACCGGGGAGCTGTTTTTT. This sequence encodes CASSQVWGTGELFF.

This clonotype turned up a few times. The chain uses TRBV12-3 or TRBV12-4 and TRBJ2-3; 15 bases map to TRBD2. There are 17 residues in the CDR3. V dropped 5 bases and J dropped 2; count of bases not matched to a gene: 5. For the CDR3, the DNA is TGTGCCAGCAGTCCCGGGACTAGCGGGGGGTCCACAGATACGCAGTATTTT. Residues: CASSPGTSGGSTDTQYF.

There are a few counts of this clonotype. The V call is TRBV29-1, the J call TRBJ2-1; D not certain. The ends were cut back, 5 bases at V and 2 bases at J, with 10 bases in the middle. The CDR3 is 13 residues long. Germline assignment: CDR1 SQVTM and CDR2 ANQGSEA. CDR3 sequence: CSVQRQAYNEQFF. The CDR3 DNA sequence: TGCAGCGTTCAACGGCAAGCCTACAATGAGCAGTTCTTC.

This clonotype appeared many times. CDR3 DNA sequence: TGCGCCAGCAGCCAAGATCGGGGAGAGACCCAGTACTTC. It codes for CASSQDRGETQYF. V usage is TRBV4-3 and J usage is TRBJ2-5; the D gene is possibly TRBD2 (5 bases). Deletions cut 0 bases from V and 4 bases from J, with 6 bases between. The CDR3 extends over 13 amino acids. Germline V gene lookup returns CDR1 LGHNA and CDR2 YSLEER.